The 18 T cell receptor beta chains below were found in one sample sequenced in a study of shared clonotypes between healthy human individuals. Sequenced by immunoSEQ multiplex PCR; TCRdb stores in-frame clones only, minus some. This sample has about 2.3 million clones, with roughly 92% found just once. Input material: naive CD4+ T cells from PBMCs. Subset noted: CD45RA+ positively selected. The source of these receptors is a man aged 18 to 30 in good health. Some clones in this sample may be carry-over from other donors' samples.

DNA of the CDR3: TGTGCCAGCAGTGGCTCCGACAGATACCACTACGAGCAGTACTTC. Translated, it gives CASSGSDRYHYEQYF. The chain is built from TRBV28 and TRBJ2-7; a weak D match, TRBD1 (5 bases). The germline V and J ends were trimmed by 5 bases and 3 bases, with 17 bases remaining between them. Germline values: CDR1 MDHEN, CDR2 SYDVKM. The CDR3 length is 15 residues.

J is TRBJ1-1 and V is TRBV5-6; D remains unclear. Trimming cost V 2 bases and J 1 base, with 3 bases left between them. Germline CDR1 reads SGHDT; CDR2 reads YYEEEE. The CDR3 extends over 12 amino acids. The CDR3 is CASSFRNTEAFF. DNA for the CDR3: TGTGCCAGCAGCTTCCGGAACACTGAAGCTTTCTTT.

V usage is TRBV7-3 and J usage is TRBJ2-6; TRBD2 aligns across 12 bases. This CDR3 has 16 residues. The J segment lost 1 base and the V segment lost 8 bases, leaving 3 bases of the junction unmatched. In germline, CDR1 is SGHTA, CDR2 FQGTGA. CDR3 sequence: CASGLAGLSGANVLTF. Written as DNA, the CDR3 is TGTGCCAGCGGACTAGCGGGATTATCTGGGGCCAACGTCCTGACTTTC. Using reference TRBV7-3 and TRBJ2-6 for the parts outside the CDR3, the full variable domain is GAGVSQTPSNKVTEKGKYVELRCDPISGHTALYWYRQSLGQGPEFLIYFQGTGAADDSGLPNDRFFAVRPEGSVSTLKIQRTERGDSAVYLCASGLAGLSGANVLTFGAGSRLTVL.

V gene TRBV28 combines with J gene TRBJ2-1; TRBD2 matches at 8 bases. Germline trimming cut 6 bases from V and 0 bases from J; bases unmatched to any gene: 7. The CDR3 sequence is 16 residues long. The germline gives CDR1 MDHEN, CDR2 SYDVKM. The CDR3 DNA sequence: TGTGCCAGCAGCTTCCTCGGGGGGGGCTCCTACAATGAGCAGTTCTTC. This translates into CASSFLGGGSYNEQFF. Full variable domain (remainder filled in from reference TRBV28 and TRBJ2-1): DVKVTQSSRYLVKRTGEKVFLECVQDMDHENMFWYRQDPGLGLRLIYFSYDVKMKEKGDIPEGYSVSREKKERFSLILESASTNQTSMYLCASSFLGGGSYNEQFFGPGTRLTVL.

The rearrangement joins TRBV7-3 to TRBJ2-3, with 10 bases fitting TRBD1. The CDR3 runs 16 residues. The V gene end was trimmed by 4 bases and the J gene end by 2 bases; junction bases not matched to a gene: 6. The germline V gene has CDR1 SGHTA and CDR2 FQGTGA. CDR3 coding DNA: TGTGCCAGCAGCTCCGGGACAGGGGACCACACAGATACGCAGTATTTT. Translating gives CASSSGTGDHTDTQYF.

This clone appeared a single time. The chain couples TRBV28 to TRBJ2-7, with D possibly being TRBD1 (6 bases). Trimming cost V 3 bases and J 6 bases, with 15 bases left between them. CDR3 length: 14 amino acids. Germline V gene lookup returns CDR1 MDHEN and CDR2 SYDVKM. The CDR3 sequence is CASSLTQGSGEQYF. CDR3 coding DNA: TGTGCCAGCAGTTTGACACAGGGATCGGGCGAGCAGTACTTC.

The DNA of the CDR3 is TGTGCCAGCAGCAACCGAGGGGGTAGCGGTGGGGAGACCCAGTACTTC. Protein product: CASSNRGGSGGETQYF. The chain combines TRBV7-6 with TRBJ2-5, with D perhaps matching TRBD1 or TRBD2 (6 bases each). V was cut by 5 bases and J by 5 bases, with 21 bases left in between. This CDR3 spans 16 amino acids. Per the germline V gene, CDR1 is SGHVS and CDR2 is FNYEAQ.

The chain carries TRBV30 and TRBJ2-3; 10 nucleotides line up with TRBD1. The CDR3 runs 15 residues. From germline, CDR1 is GTSNPN and CDR2 SVGIG (reference sequence). Trimming took 5 bases from V and 2 from J; bases not matched to a gene: 7. DNA of the CDR3: TGTGCCTGGGTACTGGACAGGGGGATCACAGATACGCAGTATTTT. This translates into CAWVLDRGITDTQYF.

This sequence joins TRBV7-9 and TRBJ2-2; 9 nucleotides align to TRBD1. Germline CDR1 and CDR2: SEHNR and FQNEAQ (reference sequence). The J segment lost 6 bases and the V segment lost 4 bases, leaving 6 bases of the junction unmatched. The CDR3 loop spans 15 amino acids. CDR3 residues: CASSSGTGFAGELFF. CDR3 nucleotide sequence: TGTGCCAGCAGCTCCGGGACAGGGTTTGCCGGGGAGCTGTTTTTT.

The chain is built from TRBV18 and TRBJ1-1, with D possibly being TRBD1 (5 bases). The V and J ends lost 5 bases and 2 bases respectively, with 18 bases between them. This CDR3 spans 16 amino acids. Per the germline V gene, CDR1 is KGHSH and CDR2 is LQKENI. CDR3 sequence reads: CASSTTSGLINTEAFF. In DNA form, the CDR3 reads TGTGCCAGCTCAACTACCTCAGGGTTGATAAACACTGAAGCTTTCTTT.

J is TRBJ2-7 and V is TRBV14; D perhaps matches TRBD2 (5 bases). The CDR3 extends over 12 amino acids. From germline, CDR1 is SGHDN and CDR2 FVKESK. Between the trimmed V and J ends, which lost 4 bases and 8 bases, there was a span of 12 bases. The CDR3, as DNA: TGTGCCAGCAGCCCCCAAGGGAGCAAGCAGTACTTC. It yields the protein CASSPQGSKQYF.

The genes are TRBV15 and TRBJ2-7; possibly TRBD2 for D (6 bases). The V gene's germline CDR1 is LNHNV and CDR2 YYDKDF (reference sequence). CDR3 length: 13 residues. The V and J ends lost 3 bases and 3 bases respectively, with 9 bases between them. The CDR3 DNA reads TGTGCCACCAGCAGGCGGGGCGGCTACGAGCAGTACTTC. Translating gives CATSRRGGYEQYF.

This CDR3 reads CASLDGYSNQPQHF. The CDR3 DNA follows: TGTGCCAGCCTGGACGGATATAGCAATCAGCCCCAGCATTTT. The V and J genes are TRBV2 and TRBJ1-5; D not resolved. Germline-derived CDR1 and CDR2 are SNHLY and FYNNEI. The V end was cut by 8 bases, the J end by 0 bases, with 11 bases between. CDR3 size: 14 residues.

Only one count was recorded for this clone. V gene TRBV27 combines with J gene TRBJ2-3; a possible D gene is TRBD1 (5 bases). CDR1 and CDR2 (germline): MNHEY, SMNVEV (reference sequence). V was shortened by 5 bases and J by 6 bases, with 15 bases between the two germline ends. The CDR3 covers 14 residues. CDR3 DNA sequence: TGTGCCAGCAGTCCCAAGTCGGCAGGGGATACGCAGTATTTT. Translating it yields CASSPKSAGDTQYF.

This chain joins TRBV7-8 and TRBJ1-2; 8 nucleotides align to TRBD1. CDR1 and CDR2 from the germline V gene are SGHVS and FQNEAQ. CDR3 length: 14 amino acids. After removal of 2 bases from V and 6 bases from J, the junction contained 5 bases not matched to a gene. The CDR3 DNA is TGTGCCAGCAGCTTACCAGGACAGGGTCATGGCTACACCTTC. Translating it yields CASSLPGQGHGYTF.

The chain combines TRBV11-2 with TRBJ1-1; maybe TRBD1 (5 bases). The CDR3 covers 14 residues. The germline gives CDR1 SGHAT, CDR2 FQNNGV. V dropped 8 bases and J dropped 7 bases, with 20 bases sitting between them. CDR3 residues: CASAGGAGGLEAFF. In DNA form, the CDR3 reads TGTGCCAGCGCGGGTGGGGCCGGGGGACTTGAAGCTTTCTTT.

The V call is TRBV28, the J call TRBJ2-7, with D unclear. Trimming took off 4 bases at V and 5 bases at J, with 12 bases between the two ends. The CDR3 runs to 13 residues. Germline V gene sequence: CDR1 MDHEN, CDR2 SYDVKM. The CDR3 DNA reads TGTGCCAGCAGTTCCCCCCCGAGAAACGAGCAGTACTTC. It is translated as CASSSPPRNEQYF.

The chain links TRBV11-1 to TRBJ1-1, with 10 bases identical to TRBD1. Unmatched junction bases numbered 6, after V lost 3 bases and J lost 11 bases. This CDR3 spans 13 amino acids. Germline CDR1 is SGHAT and CDR2 is FQDESV (reference sequence). CDR3 sequence: CASSLGTGATAFF. The CDR3 DNA is TGTGCCAGCAGCTTGGGGACAGGGGCTACTGCTTTCTTT.